Presented here are 2 T cell receptor beta chains from one specimen sequenced in a study of cytomegalovirus exposure and HLA in healthy donors. PCR employed 60 Vbeta and 13 Jbeta primers. Profiling relied on immunoSEQ multiplex PCR, and the TCRdb table lists in-frame clones only, not all of them. The data hold 150,000 to 180,000 clones, with 70% to 90% observed a single time. The sequenced sample consisted of PBMCs. The receptors were gathered from a woman aged 40 to 50 in good health and CMV-seropositive.

The chain couples TRBV15 to TRBJ2-5; 7 nucleotides agree with TRBD1. Germline V CDR1 and CDR2: LNHNV, YYDKDF (reference sequence). V gave up 5 bases and J gave up 5 bases; unmatched junction bases: 5. The CDR3 length is 13 residues. DNA of the CDR3: TGTGCCACCAGCCCACAGACAGGGGAGACCCAGTACTTC. Encoded protein: CATSPQTGETQYF.

For the CDR3, the DNA is TGCAGCGTTGAGGAGGGAGTAAGAACAGATACGCAGTATTTT. Amino acids: CSVEEGVRTDTQYF. This chain connects TRBV29-1 to TRBJ2-3; D possibly corresponds to TRBD2 (6 bases). Germline-derived CDR1 and CDR2 are SQVTM and ANQGSEA. The germline V and J ends were trimmed by 3 bases and 3 bases, with 13 bases remaining between them. CDR3 length: 14 amino acids.